The TCR beta chain under discussion was sequenced for a study of siplizumab effects on memory and regulatory T cells. Study-wide findings and caveats: Whether proliferating Tregs in siplizumab cultures suppress was not functionally confirmed. Roughly 75-97% of dividing CD4+ or CD8+ clones were without an attributable naive or memory phenotype.

Measured with immunoSEQ multiplex PCR; TCRdb has only the in-frame clones, and not every one. The data hold around 110,000 clones, with around 94% observed a single time. Turning to this clone: Its specificity is unknown.

V was cut by 1 base and J by 6 bases, with 21 bases left in between. The V gene's germline CDR1 is MGHRA and CDR2 YSYEKL. This CDR3 contains 17 residues. This sequence was found in a human donor in good health. This chain joins TRBV4-1 and TRBJ1-1, with D perhaps TRBD1 (5 bases). The source material was non-Treg CD4+ T cells sorted from blood. CDR3 protein: CASSQGGLSGRGAEAFF. As DNA, the CDR3 is TGCGCCAGCAGCCAAGGGGGCCTGTCTGGGAGGGGAGCTGAAGCTTTCTTT.